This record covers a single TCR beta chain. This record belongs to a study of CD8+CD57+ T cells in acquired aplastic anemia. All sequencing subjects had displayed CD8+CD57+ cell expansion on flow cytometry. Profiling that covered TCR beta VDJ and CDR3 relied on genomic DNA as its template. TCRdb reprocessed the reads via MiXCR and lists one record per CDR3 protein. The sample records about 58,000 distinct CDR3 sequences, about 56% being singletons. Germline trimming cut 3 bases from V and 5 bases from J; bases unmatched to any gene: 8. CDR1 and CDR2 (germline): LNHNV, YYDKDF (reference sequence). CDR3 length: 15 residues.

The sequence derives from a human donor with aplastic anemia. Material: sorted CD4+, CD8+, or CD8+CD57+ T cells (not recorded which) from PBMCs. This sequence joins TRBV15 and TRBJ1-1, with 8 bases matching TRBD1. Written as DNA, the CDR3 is TGTGCCACCAGCAGTGGGACAGGAGTAGGGACTGAAGCTTTCTTT. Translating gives CATSSGTGVGTEAFF.